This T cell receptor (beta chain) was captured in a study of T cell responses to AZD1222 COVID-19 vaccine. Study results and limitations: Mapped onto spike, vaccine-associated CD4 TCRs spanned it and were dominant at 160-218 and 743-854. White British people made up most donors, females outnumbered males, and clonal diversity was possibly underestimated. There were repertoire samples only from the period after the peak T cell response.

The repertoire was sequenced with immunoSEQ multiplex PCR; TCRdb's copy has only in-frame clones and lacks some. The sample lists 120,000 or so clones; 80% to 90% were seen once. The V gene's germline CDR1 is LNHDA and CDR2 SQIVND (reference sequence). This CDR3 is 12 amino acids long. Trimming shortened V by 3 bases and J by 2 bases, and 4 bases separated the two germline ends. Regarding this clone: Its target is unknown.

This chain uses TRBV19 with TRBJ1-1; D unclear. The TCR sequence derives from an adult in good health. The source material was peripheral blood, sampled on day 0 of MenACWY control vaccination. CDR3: CASSMTNTEAFF. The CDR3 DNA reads TGTGCCAGTAGTATGACAAACACTGAAGCTTTCTTT. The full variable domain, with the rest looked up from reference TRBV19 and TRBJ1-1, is DGGITQSPKYLFRKEGQNVTLSCEQNLNHDAMYWYRQDPGQGLRLIYYSQIVNDFQKGDIAEGYSVSREKKESFPLTVTSAQKNPTAFYLCASSMTNTEAFFGQGTRLTVV.